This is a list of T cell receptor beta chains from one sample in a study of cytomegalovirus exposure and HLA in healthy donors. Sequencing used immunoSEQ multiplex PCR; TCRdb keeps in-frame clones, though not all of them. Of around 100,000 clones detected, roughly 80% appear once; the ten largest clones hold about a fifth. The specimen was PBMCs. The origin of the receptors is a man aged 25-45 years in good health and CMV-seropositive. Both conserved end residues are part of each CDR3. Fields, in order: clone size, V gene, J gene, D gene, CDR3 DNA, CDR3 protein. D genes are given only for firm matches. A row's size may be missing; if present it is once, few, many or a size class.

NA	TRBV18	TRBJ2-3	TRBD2	TGTGCCAGCTCACCACCGCGGCTAGCGGGGGGCGTGGATACGCAGTATTTT	CASSPPRLAGGVDTQYF
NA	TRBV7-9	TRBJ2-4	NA	TGTGCCAGCAGCCCCCCGTTTAGATCAGCCAAAAACATTCAGTACTTC	CASSPPFRSAKNIQYF
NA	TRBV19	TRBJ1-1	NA	TGTGCCAGTAGTCCCCTTGAAGGGGTACATGAAGCTTTCTTT	CASSPLEGVHEAFF
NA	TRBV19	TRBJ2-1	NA	TGTGCCAGTAGTATTAGGGGATTGGATGAGCAGTTCTTC	CASSIRGLDEQFF
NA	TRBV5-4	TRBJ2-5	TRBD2	TGTGCCAGCAGCCCGGGGGGGACGGAGCAAGAGACCCAGTACTTC	CASSPGGTEQETQYF
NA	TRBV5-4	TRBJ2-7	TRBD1	TGTGCCAGCAGCAATCCAGGGACAGTGCTCGAGCAGTACTTC	CASSNPGTVLEQYF
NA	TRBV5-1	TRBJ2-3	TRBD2	TGCGCCAGCAGCTTGGAATCTAGCGGGGGGGCCATGGTTACGCAGTATTTT	CASSLESSGGAMVTQYF
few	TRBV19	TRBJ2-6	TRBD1	TGTGCCAGTAGTATCCAGACAGGGGGCTCTGGGGCCAACGTCCTGACTTTC	CASSIQTGGSGANVLTF
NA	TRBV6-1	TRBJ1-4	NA	TGTGCCAGCAGTCTAAATGAAAAACTGTTTTTT	CASSLNEKLFF
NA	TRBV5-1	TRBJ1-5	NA	TGCGCCAGCAGCTTGGCGGGGAATCAGCCCCAGCATTTT	CASSLAGNQPQHF
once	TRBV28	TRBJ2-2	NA	TGTGCCAGCAGTCTATTACGACAGAACACCGGGGAGCTGTTTTTT	CASSLLRQNTGELFF